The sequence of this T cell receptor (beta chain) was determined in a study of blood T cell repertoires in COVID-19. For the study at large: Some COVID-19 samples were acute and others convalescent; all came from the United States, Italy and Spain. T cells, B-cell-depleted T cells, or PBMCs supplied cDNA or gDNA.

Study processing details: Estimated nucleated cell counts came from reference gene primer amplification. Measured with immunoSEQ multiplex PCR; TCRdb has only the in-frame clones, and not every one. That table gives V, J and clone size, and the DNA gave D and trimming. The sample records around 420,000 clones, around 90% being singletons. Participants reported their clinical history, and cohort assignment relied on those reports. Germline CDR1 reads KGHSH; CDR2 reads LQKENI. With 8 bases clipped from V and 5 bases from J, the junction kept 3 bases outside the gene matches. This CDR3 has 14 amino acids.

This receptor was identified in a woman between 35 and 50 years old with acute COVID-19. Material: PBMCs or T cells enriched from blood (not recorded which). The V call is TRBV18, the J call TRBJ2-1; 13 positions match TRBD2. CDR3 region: CASRLAGGNNEQFF. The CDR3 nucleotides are TGTGCCAGCAGACTAGCGGGGGGCAACAATGAGCAGTTCTTC.